This T cell receptor beta chain originates from a study of T cell repertoires in cytomegalovirus infection. The V end lost 4 bases, the J end lost 7 bases, and 11 bases lay between the germline ends. Germline CDR1 and CDR2: MNHEY and SVGEGT. The CDR3 extends over 13 amino acids. TCRdb redid the calling of the reads with MiXCR, one entry per CDR3 protein. The sample holds fewer than 650,000 distinct CDR3 sequences, about 40% seen once. This clonotype was found a few times. The antigen is unknown. The sample consisted of cultured PBMCs, taken from culture after CMV antigen stimulation. This chain links TRBV6-2 or TRBV6-3 with TRBJ2-1; no reliable D call. This TCR was recovered from a human donor in good health (CMV status not recorded). Some clones in this sample may be carry-over from other donors' samples. The CDR3 DNA is TGTGCCAGCAGTTCCGCCTCAAGGAATGAGCAGTTCTTC. Translated, it gives CASSSASRNEQFF.